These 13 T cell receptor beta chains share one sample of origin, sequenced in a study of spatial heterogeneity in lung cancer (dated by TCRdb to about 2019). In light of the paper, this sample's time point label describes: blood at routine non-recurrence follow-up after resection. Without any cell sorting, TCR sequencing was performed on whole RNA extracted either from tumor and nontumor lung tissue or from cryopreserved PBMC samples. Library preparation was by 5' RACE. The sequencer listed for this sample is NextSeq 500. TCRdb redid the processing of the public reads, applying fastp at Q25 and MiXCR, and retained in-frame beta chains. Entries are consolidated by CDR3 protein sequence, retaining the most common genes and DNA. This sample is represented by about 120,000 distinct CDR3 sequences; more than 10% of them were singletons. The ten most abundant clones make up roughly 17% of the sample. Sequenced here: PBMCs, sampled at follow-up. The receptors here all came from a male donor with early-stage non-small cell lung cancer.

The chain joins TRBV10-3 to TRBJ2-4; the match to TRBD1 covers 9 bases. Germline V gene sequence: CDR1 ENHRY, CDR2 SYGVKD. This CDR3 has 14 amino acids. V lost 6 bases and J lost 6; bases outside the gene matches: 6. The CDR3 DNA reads TGTGCCATCAGCACGGACAGGGGAGTAAACATTCAGTACTTC. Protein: CAISTDRGVNIQYF.

The CDR3 sequence: CASSPLGDSSYEQYF. For the CDR3, the DNA is TGTGCCAGCTCACCCTTGGGGGACAGCTCCTACGAGCAGTACTTC. V is TRBV18 and J is TRBJ2-7; 7 nucleotides line up with TRBD1. V shed 3 bases, J shed 0 bases, and the junction held 5 bases outside the gene matches. Looked up from germline, CDR1 is KGHSH and CDR2 is LQKENI. The CDR3 has 15 amino acids.

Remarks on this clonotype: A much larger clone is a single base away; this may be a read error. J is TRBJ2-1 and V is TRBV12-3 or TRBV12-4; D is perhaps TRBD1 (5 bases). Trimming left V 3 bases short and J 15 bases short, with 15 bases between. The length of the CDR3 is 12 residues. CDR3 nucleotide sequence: TGTGCCAGCAGTTTCGAGACAGCCTGGGGGTTCTTC. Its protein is CASSFETAWGFF.

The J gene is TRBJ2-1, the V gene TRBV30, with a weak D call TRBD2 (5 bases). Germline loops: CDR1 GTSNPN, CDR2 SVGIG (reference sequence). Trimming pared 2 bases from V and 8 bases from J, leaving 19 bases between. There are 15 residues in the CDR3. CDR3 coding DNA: TGTGCCTGGAGTCGAGGGTTGGAGGCAGCCGATGAGCAGTTCTTC. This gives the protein CAWSRGLEAADEQFF.

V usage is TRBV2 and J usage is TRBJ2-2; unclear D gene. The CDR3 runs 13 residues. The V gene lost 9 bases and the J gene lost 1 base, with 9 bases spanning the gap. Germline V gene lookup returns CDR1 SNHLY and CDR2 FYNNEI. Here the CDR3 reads CASRAQNTGELFF. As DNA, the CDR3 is TGTGCCAGTAGGGCTCAGAACACCGGGGAGCTGTTTTTT.

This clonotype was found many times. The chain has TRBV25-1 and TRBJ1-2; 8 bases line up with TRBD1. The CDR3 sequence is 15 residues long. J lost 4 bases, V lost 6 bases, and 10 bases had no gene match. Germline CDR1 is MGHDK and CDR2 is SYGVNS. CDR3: CASSTPGTGGYGYTF. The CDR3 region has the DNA TGTGCCAGCAGCACCCCTGGAACAGGGGGCTATGGCTACACCTTC.

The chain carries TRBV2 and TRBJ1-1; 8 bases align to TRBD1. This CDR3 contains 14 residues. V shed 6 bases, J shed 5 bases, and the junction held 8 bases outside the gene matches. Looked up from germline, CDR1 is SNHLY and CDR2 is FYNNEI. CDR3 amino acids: CASSGGQGKTEAFF. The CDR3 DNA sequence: TGTGCCAGCAGCGGTGGACAGGGAAAAACTGAAGCTTTCTTT.

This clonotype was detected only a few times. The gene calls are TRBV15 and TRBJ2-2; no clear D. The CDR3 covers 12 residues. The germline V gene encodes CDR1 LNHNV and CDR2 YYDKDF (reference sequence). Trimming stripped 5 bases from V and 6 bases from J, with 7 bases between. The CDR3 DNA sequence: TGTGCCACCAGCCTTCCCCCCGGGGAGCTGTTTTTT. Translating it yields CATSLPPGELFF.

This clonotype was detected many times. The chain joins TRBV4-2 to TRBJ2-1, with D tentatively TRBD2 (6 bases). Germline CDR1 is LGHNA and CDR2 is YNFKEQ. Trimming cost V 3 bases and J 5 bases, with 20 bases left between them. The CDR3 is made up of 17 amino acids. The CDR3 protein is CASSHGFNGGTNNEQFF. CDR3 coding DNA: TGTGCCAGCAGCCACGGATTTAACGGGGGAACAAACAATGAGCAGTTCTTC.

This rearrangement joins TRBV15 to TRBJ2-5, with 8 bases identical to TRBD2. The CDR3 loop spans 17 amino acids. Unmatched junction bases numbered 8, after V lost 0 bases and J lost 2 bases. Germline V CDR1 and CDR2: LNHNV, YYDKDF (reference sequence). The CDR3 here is CATSRDLPGGRQETQYF. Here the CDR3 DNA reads TGTGCCACCAGCAGAGATCTACCGGGGGGGCGGCAAGAGACCCAGTACTTC.

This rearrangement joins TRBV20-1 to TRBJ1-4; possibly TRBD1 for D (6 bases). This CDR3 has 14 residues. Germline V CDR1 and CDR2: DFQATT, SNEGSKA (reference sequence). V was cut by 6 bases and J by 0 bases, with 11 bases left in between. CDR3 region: CSALTGTTNEKLFF. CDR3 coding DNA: TGCAGTGCCCTTACAGGGACAACTAATGAAAAACTGTTTTTT.

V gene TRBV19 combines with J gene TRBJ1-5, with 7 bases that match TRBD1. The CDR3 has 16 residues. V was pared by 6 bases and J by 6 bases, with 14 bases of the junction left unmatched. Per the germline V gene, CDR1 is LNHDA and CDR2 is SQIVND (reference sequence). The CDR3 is CASSDPPSHRGQPQHF. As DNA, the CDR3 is TGTGCCAGTAGCGATCCTCCATCCCACAGGGGTCAGCCCCAGCATTTT.

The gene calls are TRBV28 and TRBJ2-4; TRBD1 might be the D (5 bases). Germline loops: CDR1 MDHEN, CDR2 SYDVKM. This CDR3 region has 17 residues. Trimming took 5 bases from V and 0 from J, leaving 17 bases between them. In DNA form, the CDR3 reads TGTGCCAGCAGTCCGCAGGGCCTAATCTTAGCCAAAAACATTCAGTACTTC. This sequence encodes CASSPQGLILAKNIQYF.